A single sample is the source of the 16 T cell receptor beta chains below, sequenced in a study of post-analysis software for immune sequencing data. General study findings and limits: Five or six TRBV segments (TRBV5-6, TRBV5-1 and TRBV20-1 among them) occurred more frequently in patients than in controls.

Their specific antigens are unknown. Unique molecular identifiers tagged the TCR beta cDNA libraries. A single record per CDR3 protein comes from TCRdb applying MiXCR to the PCR reads. The sample carries about 400,000 distinct CDR3 sequences, around 33% recorded once. Material for sequencing was blood. The receptors here all came from a girl between 5 and 17 years old with multiple sclerosis.

This sequence joins TRBV7-2 and TRBJ1-5, with D maybe TRBD1 (5 bases). There are 12 residues in the CDR3. V lost 4 bases and J 7 bases, leaving 8 bases between the germline ends. The germline gives CDR1 SGHTA, CDR2 FQGNSA. The CDR3 nucleotides are TGTGCCAGCAGCTGGGGGACCCAGCCCCAGCATTTT. Translated: CASSWGTQPQHF.

The V and J genes are TRBV7-9 and TRBJ1-4, with 7 bases fitting TRBD1. The CDR3 totals 16 residues. V trimming: 3 bases; J trimming: 1 base; junction bases outside the gene matches: 5. The V gene's germline CDR1 is SEHNR and CDR2 FQNEAQ (reference sequence). The CDR3 reads CASSFSRQGTNEKLFF. The DNA for the CDR3 is TGTGCCAGCAGCTTTTCCCGACAGGGAACTAATGAAAAACTGTTTTTT.

CDR3 in DNA: TGTGCCAGCAGCCTCGGGACCGACGGGGCTGGCTACACCTTC. Translation gives CASSLGTDGAGYTF. V is TRBV3-1 and J is TRBJ1-2; possible D gene TRBD1, 5 bases. Germline CDR1 is LGHDT and CDR2 is YNNKEL (reference sequence). The ends were cut back, 4 bases at V and 7 bases at J, with 16 bases in the middle. There are 14 residues in the CDR3.

The chain combines TRBV12-3 or TRBV12-4 with TRBJ1-1, with D tentatively TRBD1 (6 bases). Trimming removed 6 bases from V and 0 bases from J, with 11 bases in between. The CDR3 is 14 amino acids. The CDR3 protein is CASRQGRLNTEAFF. The CDR3 DNA is TGTGCCAGCAGACAGGGACGGTTGAACACTGAAGCTTTCTTT.

V usage is TRBV12-5 and J usage is TRBJ2-5, with D possibly called TRBD1 or TRBD2 (5 bases each). CDR1 LGHNT and CDR2 FRNRAP come from the germline V gene. CDR3 length: 15 residues. V was trimmed by 4 bases and J by 5 bases, leaving 17 bases between them. The CDR3 DNA reads TGTGCTAGTGGTTACGGGACGGGGTCCGGGGAGACCCAGTACTTC. This encodes CASGYGTGSGETQYF.

The chain joins TRBV18 to TRBJ1-2; the match to TRBD1 covers 8 bases. CDR3 length equals 15 residues. V trimming: 3 bases; J trimming: 1 base; junction bases outside the gene matches: 4. Germline V CDR1 and CDR2: KGHSH, LQKENI. CDR3 sequence (DNA): TGTGCCAGCTCACCGGACAGGGACATTAACTATGGCTACACCTTC. This encodes CASSPDRDINYGYTF. Looking up the rest from reference TRBV18 and TRBJ1-2 gives the full variable domain: NAGVMQNPRHLVRRRGQEARLRCSPMKGHSHVYWYRQLPEEGLKFMVYLQKENIIDESGMPKERFSAEFPKEGPSILRIQQVVRGDSAAYFCASSPDRDINYGYTFGSGTRLTVV.

This clonotype was found a few times. The genes are TRBV20-1 and TRBJ2-5; D perhaps matches TRBD2 (5 bases). Trimming took off 5 bases at V and 4 bases at J, with 17 bases between the two ends. Germline V gene lookup returns CDR1 DFQATT and CDR2 SNEGSKA (reference sequence). The CDR3 is 14 amino acids. The DNA of the CDR3 is TGCAGTGCTCCGCCGACTGGAGGTGGAGAGACCCAGTACTTC. Translation: CSAPPTGGGETQYF.

The genes are TRBV11-2 and TRBJ2-7, with a possible D match to TRBD1 (6 bases). The ends were cut back, 8 bases at V and 5 bases at J, with 19 bases in the middle. Germline V gives CDR1 SGHAT, CDR2 FQNNGV. The CDR3 covers 14 residues. The CDR3 here is CASGLRGPLHEQYF. The CDR3 nucleotides read TGTGCCAGCGGCCTCAGGGGTCCCCTCCACGAGCAGTACTTC. Using reference TRBV11-2 and TRBJ2-7 for the parts outside the CDR3, the full variable domain is EAGVAQSPRYKIIEKRQSVAFWCNPISGHATLYWYQQILGQGPKLLIQFQNNGVVDDSQLPKDRFSAERLKGVDSTLKIQPAKLEDSAVYLCASGLRGPLHEQYFGPGTRLTVT.

The genes are TRBV15 and TRBJ1-3, with D tentatively TRBD1 (5 bases). Germline V CDR1 and CDR2: LNHNV, YYDKDF (reference sequence). This CDR3 spans 15 amino acids. Trimming stripped 0 bases from V and 4 bases from J, with 10 bases between. The CDR3 bases are TGTGCCACCAGCAGAGATTGGGGGGACGGAAACACCATATATTTT. Translated, it gives CATSRDWGDGNTIYF. The whole variable domain, remainder taken from reference TRBV15 and TRBJ1-3, is DAMVIQNPRYQVTQFGKPVTLSCSQTLNHNVMYWYQQKSSQAPKLLFHYYDKDFNNEADTPDNFQSRRPNTSFCFLDIRSPGLGDTAMYLCATSRDWGDGNTIYFGEGSWLTVV.

The genes are TRBV12-3 or TRBV12-4 and TRBJ2-5; D gene ambiguous. Between the trimmed V and J ends, which lost 5 bases and 5 bases, there was a span of 12 bases. This CDR3 has 13 amino acids. DNA for the CDR3: TGTGCCAGCAGTACCCGAGAAGGGGAGACCCAGTACTTC. This encodes CASSTREGETQYF.

The V gene is TRBV15, the J gene TRBJ1-4, with 9 bases fitting TRBD1. The V gene's germline CDR1 is LNHNV and CDR2 YYDKDF (reference sequence). V lost 4 bases and J lost 3; bases outside the gene matches: 3. The CDR3 extends over 15 amino acids. Written as DNA, the CDR3 is TGTGCCACCAGCATGGACAGGGGTCCTAATGAAAAACTGTTTTTT. It translates to CATSMDRGPNEKLFF.

The table lists this clonotype with a few counts. This sequence joins TRBV24-1 and TRBJ2-1; 10 positions match TRBD2. J lost 7 bases, V lost 3 bases, and 5 bases had no gene match. CDR1 KGHDR and CDR2 SFDVKD come from the germline V gene. This CDR3 is built from 15 residues. CDR3 region: CATSDASGGGNEQFF. The CDR3 coding sequence is TGTGCCACCAGTGATGCGAGCGGGGGGGGTAATGAGCAGTTCTTC.

V gene TRBV20-1 combines with J gene TRBJ1-4; TRBD1 might be the D (6 bases). V gave up 6 bases and J gave up 5 bases, with 16 bases separating them. The CDR3 consists of 14 residues. Germline CDR1 is DFQATT and CDR2 is SNEGSKA (reference sequence). The CDR3 coding sequence is TGCAGTGCAGTTAGCACAGGGTCCAATGAAAAACTGTTTTTT. As protein: CSAVSTGSNEKLFF.

A few counts support this clonotype. V gene TRBV4-1 combines with J gene TRBJ1-5; D perhaps matches TRBD1 (6 bases). The V gene lost 3 bases and the J gene lost 5 bases, with 14 bases spanning the gap. CDR3 length: 15 amino acids. Germline-derived CDR1 and CDR2 are MGHRA and YSYEKL. The CDR3 nucleotides read TGCGCCAGCAGCCAGGATGGGCAGGGGTATCAGCCCCAGCATTTT. This sequence encodes CASSQDGQGYQPQHF.

This chain connects TRBV28 to TRBJ2-7, with D perhaps TRBD1 (5 bases). Germline loops: CDR1 MDHEN, CDR2 SYDVKM. CDR3 length: 12 residues. V gave up 10 bases and J gave up 4 bases, with 14 bases separating them. The CDR3 DNA reads TGTGCCACCCGACAGTTCCTTTACGAGCAGTACTTC. Translated: CATRQFLYEQYF.

Only a few counts were recorded for this clonotype. V and J are TRBV10-3 and TRBJ2-5; D is uncertain. From germline, CDR1 is ENHRY and CDR2 SYGVKD. V lost 0 bases and J 5 bases, leaving 4 bases between the germline ends. CDR3 length: 12 amino acids. DNA of the CDR3: TGTGCCATCAGTGAGTCCTGGGAGACCCAGTACTTC. Amino acids: CAISESWETQYF.